This T cell receptor beta chain was retrieved from a study of neurological immune-mediated disorders. On this clonotype itself: Its antigen is as yet unknown. Since the CDR3 does not end with the conserved phenylalanine or tryptophan, this likely comes from a read error.

The cDNA was generated by 5'RACE with 10-nucleotide random UMIs. TCRdb reprocessed the 5' RACE reads via MiXCR and lists one record per CDR3 protein. The top ten clones hold more than 2% of a sample with tens of thousands of distinct CDR3 sequences, about 3.8% of them seen once. Broader study findings: When the repertoires were grouped phylogenetically, those of 18 of the 34 multiple sclerosis patients came together in a single cluster of related CDR3 sequences, which points to a possible repertoire-level signature. With the multiple sclerosis repertoire cluster, neither clinical nor MRI features showed any association.

Unsorted libraries were prepared from 2 million PBMCs held at -80 C. Sequenced: PBMCs. The receptor comes from a man aged 30 to 39 with multiple sclerosis.

In DNA, the CDR3 is TGTGCCAGCAGCCAGGAGAACTATGGCTACACCAAC. Encoded protein: CASSQENYGYTN. The rearrangement links TRBV5-5 to TRBJ1-2; D ambiguous. Germline loops: CDR1 SGHKS, CDR2 YYEKEE (reference sequence). V was cut by 4 bases and J by 2 bases, with 6 bases left in between. CDR3 length: 12 amino acids.